These 22 T cell receptor beta chains share one sample of origin, sequenced in a study of T cell repertoires in cytomegalovirus infection. TCRdb fed the reads into MiXCR, producing one record per CDR3 protein. The table lists approximately 300,000 distinct CDR3 sequences, 25% of them singletons. For these TCRs, the target antigens are not known. The sequencing used cultured PBMCs, collected from culture after CMV antigen stimulation. These receptors all come from a human donor in good health (CMV status not recorded). Some clones in this sample may be carry-over from other donors' samples.

This clonotype occurred many times. V is TRBV7-2 and J is TRBJ1-5, with D perhaps TRBD1 (5 bases). The CDR3 consists of 14 residues. Trimming removed 5 bases at V and 6 bases at J, with 14 bases between. Looked up from germline, CDR1 is SGHTA and CDR2 is FQGNSA. The CDR3 DNA reads TGTGCCAGCAGCGCCGGGTTGGGGGTTCAGCCCCAGCATTTT. Translated, it gives CASSAGLGVQPQHF.

In this sample, this clonotype turned up many times. V usage is TRBV6-1 and J usage is TRBJ1-1; a weak D match, TRBD1 (5 bases). V lost 3 bases to trimming and J lost 0 bases, with 11 bases between them. In germline, CDR1 is MNHNS, CDR2 SASEGT. The CDR3 covers 15 residues. CDR3 nucleotides: TGTGCCAGCAGTGATGTAAAGGGGCTGAACACTGAAGCTTTCTTT. Translated, it gives CASSDVKGLNTEAFF.

The chain is built from TRBV6-6 and TRBJ2-1; TRBD2 matches 7 bases. Per the germline V gene, CDR1 is MNHNY and CDR2 is SVGAGI (reference sequence). V lost 2 bases, J lost 0 bases, and 4 bases stayed unmatched. CDR3 length: 16 amino acids. The CDR3 loop is CASSYVAGLSYNEQFF. The CDR3 DNA reads TGTGCCAGCAGTTACGTAGCGGGTCTCTCCTACAATGAGCAGTTCTTC.

This rearrangement joins TRBV5-4 to TRBJ2-3; D may be TRBD2 (6 bases). V lost 3 bases and J lost 4, with 15 bases in between. Germline V gene lookup returns CDR1 SGHNT and CDR2 YYREEE (reference sequence). The CDR3 loop spans 15 amino acids. CDR3 region: CASSSSGGEPDTQYF. DNA of the CDR3: TGTGCCAGCAGCTCCTCCGGGGGAGAACCAGATACGCAGTATTTT.

This clonotype came up a few times. The chain is built from TRBV5-4 and TRBJ2-3; D perhaps matches TRBD2 (6 bases). Germline lookup yields CDR1 SGHNT and CDR2 YYREEE (reference sequence). The CDR3 sequence is 14 residues long. V was pared by 2 bases and J by 4 bases, with 11 bases between. The CDR3 DNA is TGTGCCAGCAGCTTCGCGGGGAGTCCAGATACGCAGTATTTT. Amino acids: CASSFAGSPDTQYF.

Only a few counts were recorded for this clonotype. The chain combines TRBV11-2 with TRBJ2-3; 13 bases agree with TRBD2. Trimming at V came to 3 bases and at J to 2 bases, leaving 5 bases not matched to a gene. The CDR3 has 17 residues. Germline CDR1 reads SGHAT; CDR2 reads FQNNGV. The CDR3 region has the DNA TGTGCCAGCAGCTTGGGACTAGCGGGAAGATACACAGATACGCAGTATTTT. Protein product: CASSLGLAGRYTDTQYF.

The rearrangement joins TRBV7-2 to TRBJ1-5; no firm D call. Between the trimmed V and J ends, which lost 1 base and 11 bases, there was a span of 12 bases. Germline-derived CDR1 and CDR2 are SGHTA and FQGNSA. The CDR3 is made up of 13 amino acids. The chain's CDR3 is CASSLVFGEAQHF. In DNA form, the CDR3 reads TGTGCCAGCAGCTTAGTCTTTGGGGAAGCCCAGCATTTT.

This clonotype was found a few times. Germline is not matched at one junction end, which may reflect a read error. This sequence joins TRBV7-6 and TRBJ1-1; D unclear. Germline V gene data show CDR1 as SGHVS and CDR2 as FNYEAQ. The CDR3 is 12 amino acids. The CDR3 DNA reads as TGTGCCAGCAGCCTCGGTGACGCGGCAGCTTTTTTT. Its protein product is CASSLGDAAAFF. The entire variable domain, with the rest obtained from reference TRBV7-6 and TRBJ1-1, is as follows: GAGVSQSPRYKVTKRGQDVALRCDPISGHVSLYWYRQALGQGPEFLTYFNYEAQQDKSGLPNDRFSAERPEGSISTLTIQRTEQRDSAMYRCASSLGDAAAFFGQGTRLTVV.

This clonotype was recorded a few times. The CDR3 DNA is TGTGCCAGCAGCAGAAAGGGGGGGACAACGTATGGCTACACCTTC. It yields the protein CASSRKGGTTYGYTF. The chain couples TRBV7-9 to TRBJ1-2, with TRBD1 as a possible D gene (6 bases). Trimming stripped 5 bases from V and 5 bases from J, with 18 bases between. This CDR3 has 15 residues. Germline values: CDR1 SEHNR, CDR2 FQNEAQ (reference sequence).

With respect to this clonotype: This may stem from a read error, because a much larger clone lies one nucleotide away. This CDR3 reads CASGTSGNNEQFF. The CDR3 DNA is TGTGCCAGCGGGACTAGCGGAAACAATGAGCAGTTCTTC. The chain links TRBV10-3 to TRBJ2-1; 11 bases are shared with TRBD2. The germline V gene encodes CDR1 ENHRY and CDR2 SYGVKD. V was clipped by 10 bases and J by 5 bases; unmatched bases: 4. This CDR3 is 13 amino acids long.

This clonotype was seen at least ten times. CDR3 in amino acids: CASSRGASASSYNEQFF. The CDR3 DNA is TGTGCCAGCAGCCGCGGGGCTAGCGCCAGCTCCTACAATGAGCAGTTCTTC. This chain links TRBV7-2 with TRBJ2-1, with D perhaps matching TRBD2 (6 bases). V dropped 5 bases and J dropped 0 bases, with 17 bases sitting between them. CDR1 is SGHTA, CDR2 FQGNSA, per germline. The CDR3 consists of 17 residues.

The CDR3 bases are TGTGCCAGCAGCTTAGGGACAGGGAGGAATTCACCCCTCCACTTT. It is translated as CASSLGTGRNSPLHF. The chain joins TRBV7-3 to TRBJ1-6; TRBD1 aligns across 9 bases. With 2 bases clipped from V and 7 bases from J, the junction kept 3 bases outside the gene matches. There are 15 residues in the CDR3. Per the germline V gene, CDR1 is SGHTA and CDR2 is FQGTGA.

V gene TRBV5-1 combines with J gene TRBJ2-1; 7 bases are a match to TRBD1. There are 15 residues in the CDR3. J gave up 1 base and V 6 bases, and 7 bases lay outside the gene matches. The germline gives CDR1 SGHRS, CDR2 YFSETQ. The CDR3 coding sequence is TGCGCCAGCATACCCGGGACAGAGTCCTACAATGAGCAGTTCTTC. It is translated as CASIPGTESYNEQFF.

The chain combines TRBV12-3 or TRBV12-4 with TRBJ2-1; the D gene is possibly TRBD2 (6 bases). The CDR3 runs 15 residues. V lost 3 bases, J lost 5 bases, and 14 bases lay in between. CDR3 region: CASSLSFGGNNEQFF. In DNA, the CDR3 is TGTGCCAGCAGTTTGTCTTTCGGGGGAAACAATGAGCAGTTCTTC.

The chain carries TRBV12-3 or TRBV12-4 and TRBJ1-6; the D gene is possibly TRBD1 (6 bases). CDR3 size: 14 residues. Trimming pared 6 bases from V and 6 bases from J, leaving 12 bases between. The CDR3 bases are TGTGCCAGCAGATCGGACAGTCCTAATTCACCCCTCCACTTT. Protein product: CASRSDSPNSPLHF.

The V gene is TRBV18, the J gene TRBJ2-4, with D perhaps matching TRBD2 (5 bases). Trimming took 4 bases from V and 8 from J, leaving 12 bases between them. This CDR3 region has 13 residues. CDR1 KGHSH and CDR2 LQKENI come from the germline V gene. Written as DNA, the CDR3 is TGTGCCAGCTCACGAAACCGGGAAGACATTCAGTACTTC. Translating gives CASSRNREDIQYF.

This chain connects TRBV15 to TRBJ2-3; D may match TRBD1 or TRBD2 (5 bases each). The germline gives CDR1 LNHNV, CDR2 YYDKDF (reference sequence). Trimming removed 5 bases from V and 4 bases from J, with 16 bases in between. The CDR3 is made up of 15 amino acids. The CDR3 DNA reads TGTGCCACCAGCGCAAGTCCCGGGGCCGCAGATACGCAGTATTTT. This translates into CATSASPGAADTQYF.

This chain joins TRBV29-1 and TRBJ2-5; unclear D gene. Germline V gene sequence: CDR1 SQVTM, CDR2 ANQGSEA. Trimming removed 4 bases at V and 5 bases at J, with 11 bases between. The CDR3 totals 12 residues. Here the CDR3 DNA reads TGCAGCGTTGGACGTGAGACGGAGACCCAGTACTTC. Amino acids: CSVGRETETQYF.

The chain links TRBV27 to TRBJ1-5, with D possibly TRBD1 on 5 matching bases. This CDR3 has 15 residues. Germline V CDR1 and CDR2: MNHEY, SMNVEV (reference sequence). V lost 0 bases and J 3 bases, leaving 9 bases between the germline ends. The CDR3, as DNA: TGTGCCAGCAGTTTATCTTCAGGGCTCAATCAGCCCCAGCATTTT. Its protein is CASSLSSGLNQPQHF.

This clonotype was counted between two and nine times. This chain links TRBV19 with TRBJ2-6; D is uncertain. Germline-derived CDR1 and CDR2 are LNHDA and SQIVND (reference sequence). The CDR3 contains 13 residues. Trimming removed 7 bases from V and 1 base from J, with 5 bases in between. The CDR3 DNA sequence: TGTGCCAGTACCCAGTCTGGGGCCAACGTCCTGACTTTC. This codes for CASTQSGANVLTF.

The rearrangement joins TRBV4-1 to TRBJ2-2; 10 bases agree with TRBD2. V gave up 7 bases and J gave up 8 bases; unmatched junction bases: 1. Germline V gives CDR1 MGHRA, CDR2 YSYEKL. The CDR3 spans 12 residues. CDR3 sequence reads: CASKREGGELFF. As DNA, the CDR3 is TGCGCCAGCAAGCGGGAGGGAGGGGAGCTGTTTTTT.

This clonotype was picked up many times. CDR3 coding DNA: TGTGCCTGGGGGAAGAGCGGGGGGGTAGATACGCAGTATTTT. Its translation is CAWGKSGGVDTQYF. The J gene is TRBJ2-3, the V gene TRBV30; 10 positions match TRBD2. The V segment lost 5 bases and the J segment 5 bases; nucleotides outside the gene matches: 7. The CDR3 totals 14 residues. The germline V gene has CDR1 GTSNPN and CDR2 SVGIG (reference sequence).